This T cell receptor beta chain was sequenced for a study of B cell selection in AIRE deficiency. Study-level points and caveats: Shared Treg sequences had shorter CDR3s, biased toward rearrangements with few non-templated insertions. Of roughly 3,400 shared Treg TCRbeta sequences, roughly 34% were healthy-donor-only and roughly 10% patient-only.

CDR3 length: 12 residues. CDR1 is SGHNT, CDR2 YYREEE, per germline (reference sequence). V lost 3 bases, J lost 6 bases, and 7 bases lay in between. Concerning this clone itself: Its antigen is still unknown.

The assay was immunoSEQ multiplex PCR, and TCRdb's table has in-frame clones only and misses some. The sample carries fewer than 30,000 clones, 95% to 98% recorded once. CD4+CD127+ cells were sorted as the conventional CD4 T cells. The clonotype was recovered from a human donor in good health. The sample consisted of CD4+CD127+ conventional T cells sorted from PBMCs. J is TRBJ2-1 and V is TRBV5-4; no clear D gene. In DNA form, the CDR3 reads TGTGCCAGCAGCTCATCTGTCAATGAGCAGTTCTTC. It encodes CASSSSVNEQFF. The full variable domain, rest sourced from reference TRBV5-4 and TRBJ2-1, is ETGVTQSPTHLIKTRGQQVTLRCSSQSGHNTVSWYQQALGQGPQFIFQYYREEENGRGNFPPRFSGLQFPNYSSELNVNALELDDSALYLCASSSSVNEQFFGPGTRLTVL.